The 7 T cell receptor beta chains in this list originate from one sample, sequenced in a study of blood T cell repertoires in COVID-19. Using immunoSEQ multiplex PCR, the repertoire was profiled, and TCRdb retains in-frame clones only, with some absent. The sample comprises 40,000 to 55,000 clones, around 89% of which are singletons, and around 16% rests with the top ten. The sequenced material came from peripheral blood. The receptor source for this set is a man in his 70s with active COVID-19.

The V and J genes are TRBV4-2 and TRBJ2-2; D is possibly TRBD1 (6 bases). The CDR3 sequence is 15 residues long. The V and J ends lost 2 bases and 1 base respectively, with 8 bases between them. The germline V gene encodes CDR1 LGHNA and CDR2 YNFKEQ. The CDR3: CASSQLDRNTGELFF. Here the CDR3 DNA reads TGTGCCAGCAGCCAATTGGACAGGAACACCGGGGAGCTGTTTTTT.

The CDR3 here is CASSPPRQPQHF. As DNA, the CDR3 is TGTGCCAGCAGCCCGCCTCGGCAGCCCCAGCATTTT. The chain has TRBV2 and TRBJ1-5; no definite D call. V lost 6 bases to trimming and J lost 7 bases, with 10 bases between them. This CDR3 contains 12 residues. Germline V gives CDR1 SNHLY, CDR2 FYNNEI.

The CDR3 spells CASSSTGEVYEQYF. The CDR3 DNA follows: TGTGCCAGCAGTAGTACAGGGGAGGTCTACGAGCAGTACTTC. The chain links TRBV11-1 to TRBJ2-7; D perhaps matches TRBD1 (7 bases). V gave up 6 bases and J gave up 3 bases, with 15 bases separating them. Germline lookup yields CDR1 SGHAT and CDR2 FQDESV (reference sequence). The CDR3 has 14 amino acids.

The rearrangement uses TRBV28 and TRBJ1-5; maybe TRBD1 (5 bases). The CDR3 contains 16 residues. Per germline, CDR1 MDHEN and CDR2 SYDVKM. V shed 2 bases and J shed 0 bases, with 11 bases lying between them. This CDR3 is CASSLSTGYSNQPQHF. CDR3 DNA sequence: TGTGCCAGCAGTTTAAGTACAGGCTATAGCAATCAGCCCCAGCATTTT.

CDR3 sequence: CRTENTEAFF. CDR3 DNA: TGCAGGACAGAGAACACTGAAGCTTTCTTT. The chain has TRBV20-1 and TRBJ1-1; tentative D call: TRBD1 (5 bases). The CDR3 contains 10 residues. The germline V gene encodes CDR1 DFQATT and CDR2 SNEGSKA (reference sequence).

This chain joins TRBV19 and TRBJ2-2; the match to TRBD1 covers 9 bases. The CDR3 length is 16 residues. Germline CDR1 LNHDA, CDR2 SQIVND (reference sequence). Trimming removed 3 bases from V and 4 bases from J; junction bases left unmatched: 6. The CDR3: CASSIRTGDLTGELFF. Written as DNA, the CDR3 is TGTGCCAGTAGTATCCGGACAGGGGACCTCACCGGGGAGCTGTTTTTT.

The gene calls are TRBV12-3 or TRBV12-4 and TRBJ1-6; D gene ambiguous. V lost 6 bases and J lost 7, with 10 bases in between. The CDR3 runs to 13 residues. The CDR3, as DNA: TGTGCCAGCAGGGGCTCCCCCAATTCACCCCTCCACTTT. This codes for CASRGSPNSPLHF.